The next 26 T cell receptor beta chains were all read from a single sample in a study of cytomegalovirus exposure and HLA in healthy donors. Primers: 60 Vbeta forward and 13 Jbeta reverse. Repertoires were generated with immunoSEQ multiplex PCR, while TCRdb's copy carries only in-frame clones and drops some. This sample has around 93,000 clones, with 70% to 85% found just once. Sequencing input: PBMCs. The receptors here all came from a man over 45 in good health and CMV-seronegative.

The V and J genes are TRBV5-1 and TRBJ1-1; 7 bases align to TRBD1. This CDR3 is 15 amino acids long. V lost 3 bases and J lost 4; bases outside the gene matches: 9. Germline V gene lookup returns CDR1 SGHRS and CDR2 YFSETQ. The CDR3 sequence: CASSSAVTGVTEAFF. The DNA for the CDR3 is TGCGCCAGCAGCTCAGCGGTAACAGGGGTCACTGAAGCTTTCTTT.

The chain is built from TRBV18 and TRBJ1-1; the match to TRBD1 covers 7 bases. The CDR3 extends over 14 amino acids. The junction had 5 bases not matched to a gene; V was cut back by 3 bases and J by 4 bases. CDR1 is KGHSH and CDR2 is LQKENI in the germline V gene. The CDR3 DNA follows: TGTGCCAGCTCACCTCGCGACAGGGCCACTGAAGCTTTCTTT. Its translation: CASSPRDRATEAFF. The whole variable domain, remainder taken from reference TRBV18 and TRBJ1-1, is NAGVMQNPRHLVRRRGQEARLRCSPMKGHSHVYWYRQLPEEGLKFMVYLQKENIIDESGMPKERFSAEFPKEGPSILRIQQVVRGDSAAYFCASSPRDRATEAFFGQGTRLTVV.

The V call is TRBV19, the J call TRBJ2-1; 8 bases are shared with TRBD1. CDR1 is LNHDA, CDR2 SQIVND, per germline (reference sequence). Trimming at V came to 7 bases and at J to 4 bases, leaving 9 bases not matched to a gene. This CDR3 region has 15 residues. The CDR3 nucleotides are TGTGCCAGTAAGCAGGGGGCGCGTATGTACAATGAGCAGTTCTTC. Residues: CASKQGARMYNEQFF.

The chain is built from TRBV28 and TRBJ2-5, with D tentatively TRBD2 (5 bases). Germline loops: CDR1 MDHEN, CDR2 SYDVKM. The germline V and J ends were trimmed by 3 bases and 3 bases, with 8 bases remaining between them. The CDR3 runs to 13 residues. The chain's CDR3 is CASSFSTKETQYF. For the CDR3, the DNA is TGTGCCAGCAGTTTTTCGACTAAAGAGACCCAGTACTTC.

V usage is TRBV7-2 and J usage is TRBJ2-2; 12 bases fit TRBD2. The ends lost 4 bases at V and 5 bases at J; junction bases unmatched: 8. Germline V gene data show CDR1 as SGHTA and CDR2 as FQGNSA. The CDR3 loop spans 17 amino acids. The chain's CDR3 is CASSSLAGGPRTGELFF. For the CDR3, the DNA is TGTGCCAGCAGCTCCCTAGCGGGAGGGCCTCGTACCGGGGAGCTGTTTTTT.

The V and J genes are TRBV6-1 and TRBJ2-3, with D perhaps TRBD2 (6 bases). V was trimmed by 6 bases and J by 0 bases, leaving 7 bases between them. This CDR3 spans 13 amino acids. Germline CDR1 and CDR2: MNHNS and SASEGT. CDR3 in DNA: TGTGCCAGCAGGGGGACTAGCACAGATACGCAGTATTTT. Translating gives CASRGTSTDTQYF.

This clone was detected only once. The chain joins TRBV2 to TRBJ2-3, with 15 bases fitting TRBD2. In germline, CDR1 is SNHLY, CDR2 FYNNEI. With V trimmed by 11 bases and J by 3 bases, 6 bases remained unmatched. The CDR3 runs to 15 residues. The CDR3 DNA is TGTGCCTACGCCGGGACTAGCGGGAGGACAGATACGCAGTATTTT. Translation gives CAYAGTSGRTDTQYF.

V and J are TRBV9 and TRBJ2-5, with 10 bases identical to TRBD1. The trim removed 4 bases at V and 4 bases at J, leaving 10 bases unmatched. Germline-derived CDR1 and CDR2 are SGDLS and YYNGEE. The CDR3 is 16 residues long. The CDR3 bases are TGTGCCAGCAGCTCCTCGACAGGGGGCGGAGGAGAGACCCAGTACTTC. Translating it yields CASSSSTGGGGETQYF.

This clone was seen more than once but under ten times. V is TRBV28 and J is TRBJ1-5, with D hard to call. The CDR3 runs to 12 residues. V lost 2 bases and J lost 6, with 5 bases in between. The germline CDR1 and CDR2 sequences are MDHEN and SYDVKM. CDR3 in DNA: TGTGCCAGCAGTTTAGGGAGTCAGCCCCAGCATTTT. This encodes CASSLGSQPQHF.

The rearrangement uses TRBV4-1 and TRBJ2-5, with TRBD2 identical over 7 bases. This CDR3 region has 16 residues. The V segment lost 1 base and the J segment 5 bases; nucleotides outside the gene matches: 10. CDR1 MGHRA and CDR2 YSYEKL come from the germline V gene. The CDR3 DNA reads TGCGCCAGCAGCCAAGTCGGGGGAGGGCCGGGGGAGACCCAGTACTTC. Its translation is CASSQVGGGPGETQYF.

The chain uses TRBV4-2 and TRBJ2-1, with TRBD2 matching over 7 bases. The ends lost 1 base at V and 6 bases at J; junction bases unmatched: 9. The CDR3 sequence is 16 residues long. Germline CDR1 and CDR2: LGHNA and YNFKEQ. The CDR3 nucleotides read TGTGCCAGCAGCCAAGCACTAGCGCAAACCCTCAATGAGCAGTTCTTC. This encodes CASSQALAQTLNEQFF.

The gene calls are TRBV19 and TRBJ2-7; a weak D match, TRBD1 (6 bases). This CDR3 has 14 amino acids. The germline V and J ends were trimmed by 3 bases and 2 bases, with 11 bases remaining between them. CDR1 is LNHDA and CDR2 is SQIVND in the germline V gene (reference sequence). The CDR3 DNA reads as TGTGCCAGTAGTATCGGAACAGGGACCTACGAGCAGTACTTC. As protein: CASSIGTGTYEQYF.

The chain recombines TRBV7-9 with TRBJ1-1, with TRBD1 matching 11 bases. J was trimmed by 4 bases and V by 11 bases; bases with no gene match: 3. The CDR3 loop spans 12 amino acids. CDR1 SEHNR and CDR2 FQNEAQ come from the germline V gene (reference sequence). CDR3 nucleotides: TGTGCCGGAGGGACAGGGGGCACTGAAGCTTTCTTT. Its translation is CAGGTGGTEAFF.

The chain recombines TRBV19 with TRBJ1-5; 10 nucleotides agree with TRBD1. V lost 2 bases, J lost 0 bases, and 4 bases stayed unmatched. This CDR3 contains 17 residues. The germline CDR1 and CDR2 sequences are LNHDA and SQIVND (reference sequence). CDR3 protein: CASSIPGTGVSNQPQHF. In nucleotides, the CDR3 is TGTGCCAGTAGTATACCGGGGACAGGGGTTAGCAATCAGCCCCAGCATTTT. The full variable domain, its missing parts supplied by reference TRBV19 and TRBJ1-5, is DGGITQSPKYLFRKEGQNVTLSCEQNLNHDAMYWYRQDPGQGLRLIYYSQIVNDFQKGDIAEGYSVSREKKESFPLTVTSAQKNPTAFYLCASSIPGTGVSNQPQHFGDGTRLSIL.

The CDR3 region has the DNA TGTGCCAGCCAGGGACAGAGTAATGAAAAACTGTTTTTT. Protein: CASQGQSNEKLFF. The rearrangement links TRBV7-2 to TRBJ1-4, with TRBD1 matching 7 bases. In germline, CDR1 is SGHTA, CDR2 FQGNSA. The trim removed 8 bases at V and 4 bases at J, leaving 4 bases unmatched. The CDR3 runs to 13 residues.

This rearrangement joins TRBV7-3 to TRBJ1-1; D not resolved. V lost 7 bases and J 4 bases, leaving 13 bases between the germline ends. The V gene's germline CDR1 is SGHTA and CDR2 FQGTGA. There are 13 residues in the CDR3. The CDR3, as DNA: TGTGCCAGCACCGTGACTCTAGGCACTGAAGCTTTCTTT. This sequence encodes CASTVTLGTEAFF. The full variable domain, with the rest looked up from reference TRBV7-3 and TRBJ1-1, is GAGVSQTPSNKVTEKGKYVELRCDPISGHTALYWYRQSLGQGPEFLIYFQGTGAADDSGLPNDRFFAVRPEGSVSTLKIQRTERGDSAVYLCASTVTLGTEAFFGQGTRLTVV.

The rearrangement links TRBV28 to TRBJ2-1; 7 positions match TRBD1. The CDR3 has 15 amino acids. CDR1 and CDR2 from the germline V gene are MDHEN and SYDVKM. V trimming: 6 bases; J trimming: 3 bases; junction bases outside the gene matches: 8. For the CDR3, the DNA is TGTGCCAGCAGCCGACAGGGACGGGGCTACAATGAGCAGTTCTTC. It specifies CASSRQGRGYNEQFF. Full variable domain (missing parts from reference TRBV28 and TRBJ2-1): DVKVTQSSRYLVKRTGEKVFLECVQDMDHENMFWYRQDPGLGLRLIYFSYDVKMKEKGDIPEGYSVSREKKERFSLILESASTNQTSMYLCASSRQGRGYNEQFFGPGTRLTVL.

DNA for the CDR3: TGTGCCAGCAGCTTACAGGGGGACAATGAGCAGTTCTTC. It translates to CASSLQGDNEQFF. The gene calls are TRBV7-2 and TRBJ2-1; 7 nucleotides match TRBD1. V gave up 2 bases and J gave up 5 bases; unmatched junction bases: 0. The CDR3 extends over 13 amino acids. Germline CDR1 SGHTA, CDR2 FQGNSA.

This chain uses TRBV6-1 with TRBJ1-1, with 9 bases fitting TRBD1. Germline V gene sequence: CDR1 MNHNS, CDR2 SASEGT. Trimming at V came to 6 bases and at J to 9 bases, leaving 8 bases not matched to a gene. This CDR3 spans 13 amino acids. The CDR3 DNA sequence: TGTGCCAGCAGGTCTGGGACAGGGATACAAGCTTTCTTT. This gives the protein CASRSGTGIQAFF.

This chain connects TRBV7-2 to TRBJ2-6; tentatively, D is TRBD1 (6 bases). This CDR3 is built from 19 residues. Trimming took off 3 bases at V and 0 bases at J, with 18 bases between the two ends. The germline V gene has CDR1 SGHTA and CDR2 FQGNSA. CDR3 nucleotides: TGTGCCAGCAGCTTCATCGACAGGCCTAGCCACTCTGGGGCCAACGTCCTGACTTTC. Translating it yields CASSFIDRPSHSGANVLTF.

The chain joins TRBV12-2 to TRBJ2-7; the DNA was not compared with TRBD1, the D call given in the table. TRBV12-2 is noted as a pseudogene. This CDR3 has 15 amino acids. CDR3: CASRPPCKTGTEQYF. In DNA, the CDR3 is TGTGCAAGTCGCCCCCCCTGTAAGACAGGGACTGAGCAGTACTTC.

This clone appeared once. J is TRBJ1-2 and V is TRBV19; TRBD1 aligns across 7 bases. V shed 6 bases and J 4 bases; nucleotides not matched to a gene: 11. The germline CDR1 and CDR2 sequences are LNHDA and SQIVND (reference sequence). The CDR3 consists of 15 residues. The CDR3 DNA reads as TGTGCCAGTAGGGATGTAGGACAGGAGCGCTATGGCTACACCTTC. Its translation is CASRDVGQERYGYTF.

The V call is TRBV19, the J call TRBJ1-5, with D perhaps matching TRBD1 (5 bases). CDR1 LNHDA and CDR2 SQIVND come from the germline V gene (reference sequence). This CDR3 is 15 amino acids long. The V end lost 5 bases, the J end lost 3 bases, and 14 bases lay between the germline ends. CDR3 coding DNA: TGTGCCAGTAGTGACTCGGGGGGAAACAATCAGCCCCAGCATTTT. Translating it yields CASSDSGGNNQPQHF.

For this clone: The CDR3 carries no conserved terminal phenylalanine or tryptophan, so it likely arises from a read error. This chain joins TRBV18 and TRBJ1-1; tentatively, D is TRBD1 (5 bases). V lost 0 bases and J 4 bases, leaving 12 bases between the germline ends. CDR1 is KGHSH, CDR2 LQKENI, per germline. The CDR3 runs to 15 residues. CDR3 coding DNA: TGTGCCAGCTCACCACCCTCAGGTGGGGGCACTGAAGCTTTCTCT. This gives the protein CASSPPSGGGTEAFS.

This sequence joins TRBV28 and TRBJ1-5, with 9 bases matching TRBD1. With V trimmed by 2 bases and J by 7 bases, 6 bases remained unmatched. CDR1 is MDHEN, CDR2 SYDVKM, per germline. The CDR3 loop spans 15 amino acids. DNA of the CDR3: TGTGCCAGCAGTTTAGGGGACAGGGCCAGGCAGCCCCAGCATTTT. Translated: CASSLGDRARQPQHF.

This clone was seen more than once but under ten times. V is TRBV11-2 and J is TRBJ2-5, with 7 bases that match TRBD2. The CDR3 is 17 residues long. Germline loops: CDR1 SGHAT, CDR2 FQNNGV. Unmatched junction bases numbered 12, after V lost 3 bases and J lost 2 bases. The CDR3 bases are TGTGCCAGCAGCTTGGGCCGAAGCAGCGGGAAACAAGAGACCCAGTACTTC. Protein product: CASSLGRSSGKQETQYF.